Shown below are 20 T cell receptor beta chains from a single sample sequenced in a study of lymphopenia after photon versus proton radiotherapy (dated by TCRdb to between 2018 and 2021). Receptor amplification or capture employed the immunoSEQ multiplex PCR assay. TCRdb re-hosts the immuneACCESS table, in-frame sequences only. Its copies lack some clones; in the studies checked, an unresolved V gene accounts for under half of them, and the cause for the rest is not known. The sample table holds tens of thousands of clones, of which 80% to 95% were seen once. The top ten clonotypes cover 15% to 20% of the sample. The specimen was peripheral blood, collected from a patient treated with photon-based radiotherapy. Source of these receptors: a woman aged 40 to 55 with cholangiocarcinoma.

The chain carries TRBV10-2 and TRBJ2-1, with 8 bases aligning to TRBD1. Germline values: CDR1 WSHSY, CDR2 SAAADI. V shed 7 bases, J shed 4 bases, and the junction held 6 bases outside the gene matches. This CDR3 has 14 residues. CDR3 sequence reads: CASIGTGLYNEQFF. The DNA for the CDR3 is TGCGCCAGCATAGGGACAGGCTTGTACAATGAGCAGTTCTTC.

The chain has TRBV5-1 and TRBJ1-2, with a possible D match to TRBD1 (6 bases). The length of the CDR3 is 15 residues. CDR1 is SGHRS, CDR2 YFSETQ, per germline. Between the trimmed V and J ends, which lost 3 bases and 4 bases, there was a span of 16 bases. The CDR3 nucleotides are TGCGCCAGCAGCTCGGCCTCCGGGACATTCTATGGCTACACCTTC. Encoded protein: CASSSASGTFYGYTF.

This chain joins TRBV19 and TRBJ1-1, with D perhaps matching TRBD1 (5 bases). The CDR3 length is 16 residues. With 4 bases removed from V and 2 bases from J, the gap between germline ends came to 17 bases. Germline CDR1 LNHDA, CDR2 SQIVND (reference sequence). CDR3 region: CASSSPPGLINTEAFF. CDR3 DNA sequence: TGTGCCAGTAGTAGCCCCCCGGGGCTGATTAACACTGAAGCTTTCTTT.

The V gene is TRBV6-6, the J gene TRBJ2-1; TRBD2 aligns across 8 bases. V lost 6 bases to trimming and J lost 8 bases; unmatched junction nucleotides: 12. CDR3 length equals 15 residues. Germline V gene lookup returns CDR1 MNHNY and CDR2 SVGAGI (reference sequence). CDR3 bases: TGTGCCAGCAGCCGACTAGCGCCGACCGAGGATGAGCAGTTCTTC. It yields the protein CASSRLAPTEDEQFF.

V gene TRBV19 combines with J gene TRBJ1-2; 9 bases match TRBD1. Germline V gives CDR1 LNHDA, CDR2 SQIVND (reference sequence). This CDR3 has 15 residues. The trim removed 6 bases at V and 5 bases at J, leaving 10 bases unmatched. The CDR3 DNA reads as TGTGCCAGTAGGCCAGGACAGGGGTTTAATTATGGCTACACCTTC. Translating it yields CASRPGQGFNYGYTF.

V usage is TRBV27 and J usage is TRBJ1-2; TRBD1 matches at 9 bases. CDR3 length equals 15 residues. Germline trimming cut 5 bases from V and 3 bases from J; bases unmatched to any gene: 7. Germline assignment: CDR1 MNHEY and CDR2 SMNVEV (reference sequence). The CDR3 protein is CASSAPGQGYYGYTF. The DNA for the CDR3 is TGTGCCAGCAGTGCCCCGGGACAGGGATACTATGGCTACACCTTC.

This clone was picked up one time. The chain has TRBV7-3 and TRBJ2-3; 12 positions match TRBD2. The CDR3 loop spans 15 amino acids. The germline V gene encodes CDR1 SGHTA and CDR2 FQGTGA. Unmatched junction bases numbered 5, after V lost 5 bases and J lost 5 bases. CDR3 bases: TGTGCCAGCAGCCTTACTAGCGGGAGGCTAGATACGCAGTATTTT. It is translated as CASSLTSGRLDTQYF.

This clone has just one count. The chain uses TRBV27 and TRBJ2-1; tentative D call: TRBD2 (6 bases). CDR3 length: 11 amino acids. Trimming pared 8 bases from V and 9 bases from J, leaving 11 bases between. Germline CDR1 is MNHEY and CDR2 is SMNVEV (reference sequence). CDR3 in amino acids: CASLGGSEQFF. CDR3 in DNA: TGTGCCAGCTTGGGGGGAAGTGAGCAGTTCTTC.

The chain combines TRBV28 with TRBJ1-6, with D possibly matching TRBD1 (6 bases). Trimming removed 6 bases from V and 7 bases from J, with 13 bases in between. CDR1 MDHEN and CDR2 SYDVKM come from the germline V gene. The length of the CDR3 is 14 residues. DNA for the CDR3: TGTGCCAGCAGGTTTCCGACAGGCAATTCACCCCTCCACTTT. Its translation: CASRFPTGNSPLHF.

The chain couples TRBV29-1 to TRBJ2-1, with D possibly TRBD2 on 5 matching bases. CDR1 and CDR2 from the germline V gene are SQVTM and ANQGSEA. V was clipped by 0 bases and J by 4 bases, with 16 bases between them. This CDR3 has 16 amino acids. The CDR3 nucleotides read TGCAGCGTTGAAGATCGGGATCACATCCTATACAATGAGCAGTTCTTC. As protein: CSVEDRDHILYNEQFF.

The rearrangement uses TRBV2 and TRBJ1-4, with 10 bases identical to TRBD1. Germline CDR1 SNHLY, CDR2 FYNNEI. The CDR3 is 15 amino acids. The V segment lost 3 bases and the J segment 7 bases; nucleotides outside the gene matches: 5. DNA for the CDR3: TGTGCCAGCAGTGAGGGACAGGGGAGAGGTGAAAAACTGTTTTTT. Translation gives CASSEGQGRGEKLFF. The full variable domain, rest sourced from reference TRBV2 and TRBJ1-4, is EPEVTQTPSHQVTQMGQEVILRCVPISNHLYFYWYRQILGQKVEFLVSFYNNEISEKSEIFDDQFSVERPDGSNFTLKIRSTKLEDSAMYFCASSEGQGRGEKLFFGSGTQLSVL.

The chain is built from TRBV11-2 and TRBJ2-1; 11 nucleotides align to TRBD2. Trimming cost V 0 bases and J 0 bases; bases outside gene matches: 7. The germline gives CDR1 SGHAT, CDR2 FQNNGV. The CDR3 contains 19 residues. The CDR3 nucleotides are TGTGCCAGCAGCTTAGAGGCGACTAGCGGGGTAAGCTCCTACAATGAGCAGTTCTTC. This gives the protein CASSLEATSGVSSYNEQFF.

The V gene is TRBV6-5, the J gene TRBJ1-5; D ambiguous. Germline-derived CDR1 and CDR2 are MNHEY and SVGAGI. This CDR3 region has 14 residues. V was trimmed by 0 bases and J by 5 bases, leaving 8 bases between them. Here the CDR3 DNA reads TGTGCCAGCAGTTACTCGACTGGGGATCAGCCCCAGCATTTT. Protein sequence: CASSYSTGDQPQHF.

V is TRBV29-1 and J is TRBJ1-2; unclear D gene. Trimming removed 1 base at V and 8 bases at J, with 20 bases between. CDR3 length: 15 residues. Per germline, CDR1 SQVTM and CDR2 ANQGSEA. The CDR3 DNA reads as TGCAGCGTTGAAGGATCAGAGGCCCTCGGTGGAGGCTACACCTTC. Translated: CSVEGSEALGGGYTF.

Concerning this clone itself: A junction boundary mismatches the germline segment, possibly from a read error. This specimen includes other DNA sequences encoding the same CDR3. This rearrangement joins TRBV9 to TRBJ1-1; 9 bases align to TRBD1. The CDR3 covers 15 residues. CDR1 and CDR2 (germline): SGDLS, YYNGEE. CDR3 sequence (DNA): TGTGCCAGCAGCGTACTAGGGACAGGGAACACTGAAGCCTTCTTT. It translates to CASSVLGTGNTEAFF. Using reference TRBV9 and TRBJ1-1 for the parts outside the CDR3, the full variable domain is DSGVTQTPKHLITATGQRVTLRCSPRSGDLSVYWYQQSLDQGLQFLIQYYNGEERAKGNILERFSAQQFPDLHSELNLSSLELGDSALYFCASSVLGTGNTEAFFGQGTRLTVV.

This clone was seen only a few times. V gene TRBV11-3 combines with J gene TRBJ2-2, with D unclear. The CDR3 sequence is 14 residues long. Trimming cost V 3 bases and J 6 bases, with 11 bases left between them. Germline loops: CDR1 SGHNT, CDR2 YENEEA. The CDR3 protein is CASSFRSAPGELFF. Here the CDR3 DNA reads TGTGCCAGCAGCTTTAGATCAGCACCCGGGGAGCTGTTTTTT.

This chain connects TRBV18 to TRBJ1-1, with D maybe TRBD1 (6 bases). The length of the CDR3 is 14 residues. Trimming pared 8 bases from V and 0 bases from J, leaving 13 bases between. Germline V gene sequence: CDR1 KGHSH, CDR2 LQKENI. Here the CDR3 reads CASSRDTMNTEAFF. The CDR3 DNA reads as TGTGCCAGCAGCCGGGACACTATGAACACTGAAGCTTTCTTT.

V is TRBV7-9 and J is TRBJ1-1; D is possibly TRBD1 (5 bases). Germline CDR1 is SEHNR and CDR2 is FQNEAQ (reference sequence). Trimming shortened V by 5 bases and J by 10 bases, and 23 bases separated the two germline ends. CDR3 length equals 15 residues. The CDR3 here is CASSRGDGDAEVAFF. The CDR3 DNA is TGTGCCAGCAGCAGAGGGGACGGAGACGCCGAGGTAGCTTTCTTT.

J is TRBJ1-1 and V is TRBV5-1, with 8 positions matching TRBD1. V trimming: 3 bases; J trimming: 7 bases; junction bases outside the gene matches: 5. There are 13 residues in the CDR3. In germline, CDR1 is SGHRS, CDR2 YFSETQ. The CDR3 reads CASSYPGGVEAFF. The DNA for the CDR3 is TGCGCCAGCAGCTACCCAGGGGGCGTTGAAGCTTTCTTT.

The V call is TRBV18, the J call TRBJ1-4; no firm D call. CDR3 length: 14 amino acids. Germline-derived CDR1 and CDR2 are KGHSH and LQKENI. The V gene lost 3 bases and the J gene lost 4 bases, with 9 bases spanning the gap. The CDR3 sequence is CASSPWQDNEKLFF. The CDR3 nucleotides read TGTGCCAGCTCACCTTGGCAGGATAATGAAAAACTGTTTTTT.